Below, 27 T cell receptor beta chains from the same sample are listed, as sequenced in a study of T cell changes during pregnancy in multiple sclerosis. The repertoire was sequenced with immunoSEQ multiplex PCR; TCRdb's copy has only in-frame clones and lacks some. Counted here are 13,000 or so clones, 80% to 95% occurring once; the ten biggest clones make up less than 3.5%. The sequenced sample was peripheral blood, obtained in the second trimester of pregnancy. These receptors all come from a female donor in good health, enrolled as a control in a pregnancy study.

V and J are TRBV19 and TRBJ2-7; possibly TRBD1 for D (5 bases). There are 14 residues in the CDR3. Germline V gives CDR1 LNHDA, CDR2 SQIVND (reference sequence). V lost 5 bases and J lost 4, with 15 bases in between. The CDR3 region has the DNA TGTGCCAGTAGTCCCCGCCAGGGTGGGTACGAGCAGTACTTC. Its protein product is CASSPRQGGYEQYF.

This chain joins TRBV9 and TRBJ2-7; the D gene is possibly TRBD2 (6 bases). V dropped 1 base and J dropped 6 bases, with 11 bases sitting between them. Looked up from germline, CDR1 is SGDLS and CDR2 is YYNGEE. The CDR3 loop spans 13 amino acids. Written as DNA, the CDR3 is TGTGCCAGCAGCGTAATGGGGGGAACCGAGCAGTACTTC. It codes for CASSVMGGTEQYF.

The CDR3 nucleotides read TGTGCCAGTAGTATCAGGGGTAGCGGGGGGGAGCAGTTCTTC. It translates to CASSIRGSGGEQFF. The chain couples TRBV19 to TRBJ2-1; 10 nucleotides line up with TRBD2. J gave up 10 bases and V 3 bases, and 6 bases lay outside the gene matches. The germline V gene has CDR1 LNHDA and CDR2 SQIVND (reference sequence). This CDR3 has 14 amino acids.

This clone was counted once. The chain couples TRBV28 to TRBJ2-1; no reliable D call. CDR3 size: 14 residues. V shed 2 bases and J shed 8 bases, with 13 bases lying between them. CDR1 MDHEN and CDR2 SYDVKM come from the germline V gene. CDR3 sequence (DNA): TGTGCCAGCAGTTTACTTGGGCCTTCGGATGAGCAGTTCTTC. It codes for CASSLLGPSDEQFF.

The CDR3 DNA is TGTGCCAGCAGCTTGGACAGTTTAAAGACCGGGGAGCTGTTTTTT. Its protein product is CASSLDSLKTGELFF. The gene calls are TRBV7-2 and TRBJ2-2, with D possibly being TRBD1 (6 bases). This CDR3 region has 15 residues. The V end was cut by 3 bases, the J end by 5 bases, with 13 bases between. The germline V gene has CDR1 SGHTA and CDR2 FQGNSA.

The chain has TRBV13 and TRBJ2-5; tentatively, D is TRBD2 (5 bases). Germline V gene sequence: CDR1 PRHDT, CDR2 FYEKMQ (reference sequence). This CDR3 is 14 amino acids long. The V end lost 4 bases, the J end lost 5 bases, and 14 bases lay between the germline ends. The CDR3, as DNA: TGTGCCAGCAGCTCCGGCGGAGGTCGGGAGACCCAGTACTTC. Its protein product is CASSSGGGRETQYF.

This clone was recorded once. This chain joins TRBV18 and TRBJ1-1; tentative D call: TRBD1 (5 bases). Trimming removed 8 bases from V and 2 bases from J, with 12 bases in between. The V gene's germline CDR1 is KGHSH and CDR2 LQKENI. The CDR3 is 13 residues long. The CDR3 DNA reads TGTGCCAGCACTGGCGACAGCAACACTGAAGCTTTCTTT. The encoded protein is CASTGDSNTEAFF.

The chain recombines TRBV7-9 with TRBJ1-1, with D uncertain. Trimming cost V 5 bases and J 5 bases, with 9 bases left between them. The CDR3 is 12 amino acids. The germline gives CDR1 SEHNR, CDR2 FQNEAQ (reference sequence). CDR3 bases: TGTGCCAGCAGCCCCGTTGTAACTGAAGCTTTCTTT. Translated, it gives CASSPVVTEAFF.

The chain recombines TRBV30 with TRBJ2-2, with 9 bases matching TRBD1. Germline V gene data show CDR1 as GTSNPN and CDR2 as SVGIG (reference sequence). The trim removed 2 bases at V and 6 bases at J, leaving 7 bases unmatched. The CDR3 extends over 15 amino acids. CDR3 bases: TGTGCCTGGAGTTCCGGGACAGGGCATCCCGGGGAGCTGTTTTTT. The encoded protein is CAWSSGTGHPGELFF.

V is TRBV10-3 and J is TRBJ2-7; tentative D call: TRBD2 (6 bases). V was clipped by 3 bases and J by 5 bases, with 11 bases between them. The CDR3 runs to 13 residues. Germline-derived CDR1 and CDR2 are ENHRY and SYGVKD. The CDR3 region is CAISEAGGDEQYF. CDR3 in DNA: TGTGCCATCAGTGAAGCGGGTGGGGACGAGCAGTACTTC.

The chain employs TRBV11-3 and TRBJ1-1; D possibly corresponds to TRBD1 (6 bases). The germline V and J ends were trimmed by 5 bases and 5 bases, with 15 bases remaining between them. Germline values: CDR1 SGHNT, CDR2 YENEEA. This CDR3 spans 14 amino acids. CDR3 in amino acids: CASSLDSGRTEAFF. The CDR3 coding sequence is TGTGCCAGCAGCCTGGACAGCGGAAGAACTGAAGCTTTCTTT. Full variable domain (rest looked up from reference TRBV11-3 and TRBJ1-1): EAGVVQSPRYKIIEKKQPVAFWCNPISGHNTLYWYLQNLGQGPELLIRYENEEAVDDSQLPKDRFSAERLKGVDSTLKIQPAELGDSAVYLCASSLDSGRTEAFFGQGTRLTVV.

The chain employs TRBV27 and TRBJ1-2; 7 bases map to TRBD1. The germline gives CDR1 MNHEY, CDR2 SMNVEV (reference sequence). The CDR3 has 15 residues. Trimming at V came to 5 bases and at J to 2 bases, leaving 8 bases not matched to a gene. The CDR3 loop reads CASSLRQGLNYGYTF. The CDR3 DNA reads TGTGCCAGCAGTCTTCGACAGGGCCTCAACTATGGCTACACCTTC.

The chain uses TRBV2 and TRBJ1-1; TRBD1 aligns across 10 bases. In germline, CDR1 is SNHLY, CDR2 FYNNEI. V was pared by 1 base and J by 10 bases, with 9 bases of the junction left unmatched. There are 15 residues in the CDR3. The CDR3 protein is CASSEERTGGVGAFF. CDR3 bases: TGTGCCAGCAGTGAAGAGAGGACAGGGGGGGTCGGAGCTTTCTTT.

The chain carries TRBV5-1 and TRBJ2-2; 10 bases agree with TRBD1. CDR1 is SGHRS, CDR2 YFSETQ, per germline. J lost 6 bases, V lost 3 bases, and 5 bases had no gene match. This CDR3 has 15 residues. This CDR3 is CASSSGQGRAGELFF. DNA of the CDR3: TGCGCCAGCAGCTCGGGACAGGGGAGGGCCGGGGAGCTGTTTTTT.

This rearrangement joins TRBV6-6 to TRBJ2-1; D uncertain. Germline V lookup: CDR1 MNHNY, CDR2 SVGAGI (reference sequence). The CDR3 totals 12 residues. V lost 3 bases to trimming and J lost 10 bases, with 10 bases between them. The CDR3 DNA reads TGTGCCAGCAGTTATTCGAGAAACGAGCAGTTCTTC. This gives the protein CASSYSRNEQFF.

This clone is a singleton in its sample. This chain links TRBV2 with TRBJ1-2, with D unclear. Germline V gives CDR1 SNHLY, CDR2 FYNNEI. There are 10 residues in the CDR3. V lost 6 bases, J lost 12 bases, and 11 bases lay in between. This CDR3 reads CASRVWGDTF. CDR3 DNA: TGTGCCAGCAGGGTTTGGGGAGACACCTTC. The entire variable domain, with the rest obtained from reference TRBV2 and TRBJ1-2, is as follows: EPEVTQTPSHQVTQMGQEVILRCVPISNHLYFYWYRQILGQKVEFLVSFYNNEISEKSEIFDDQFSVERPDGSNFTLKIRSTKLEDSAMYFCASRVWGDTFGSGTRLTVV.

The chain employs TRBV4-3 and TRBJ1-2; the D is unclear. CDR3 length: 16 amino acids. CDR1 is LGHNA and CDR2 is YSLEER in the germline V gene. V dropped 0 bases and J dropped 4 bases, with 15 bases sitting between them. CDR3 loop: CASSQDRQAHLYGYTF. The CDR3 nucleotides are TGCGCCAGCAGCCAAGATAGGCAGGCCCACCTCTATGGCTACACCTTC.

The V gene is TRBV6-5, the J gene TRBJ2-7; 10 bases align to TRBD2. This CDR3 region has 14 residues. Germline V gene sequence: CDR1 MNHEY, CDR2 SVGAGI. J lost 7 bases, V lost 4 bases, and 7 bases had no gene match. The CDR3 reads CASSLAGGSGEQYF. CDR3 nucleotide sequence: TGTGCCAGCAGTTTAGCGGGAGGCTCGGGGGAGCAGTACTTC.

The chain joins TRBV7-9 to TRBJ2-1; tentatively, D is TRBD1 (6 bases). This CDR3 spans 14 amino acids. Germline V gene data show CDR1 as SEHNR and CDR2 as FQNEAQ (reference sequence). Trimming left V 5 bases short and J 10 bases short, with 18 bases between. The CDR3 region is CASSLDRIVGEQFF. The DNA for the CDR3 is TGTGCCAGCAGCCTCGACAGGATTGTGGGGGAGCAGTTCTTC.

The rearrangement joins TRBV18 to TRBJ2-3; 8 nucleotides agree with TRBD1. V was clipped by 0 bases and J by 1 base; unmatched bases: 6. This CDR3 is 17 amino acids long. The germline gives CDR1 KGHSH, CDR2 LQKENI. The CDR3 reads CASSPPPGQGGTDTQYF. The CDR3 nucleotides are TGTGCCAGCTCACCACCGCCAGGACAGGGCGGCACAGATACGCAGTATTTT.

CDR3 in amino acids: CASSAPGTGTFNEQFF. The CDR3 bases are TGTGCCAGCAGTGCTCCCGGGACAGGGACTTTTAATGAGCAGTTCTTC. This chain uses TRBV9 with TRBJ2-1; 9 nucleotides agree with TRBD1. V trimming: 5 bases; J trimming: 7 bases; junction bases outside the gene matches: 13. This CDR3 is built from 16 residues. The V gene's germline CDR1 is SGDLS and CDR2 YYNGEE. Drawing the rest from reference TRBV9 and TRBJ2-1, the complete variable domain is DSGVTQTPKHLITATGQRVTLRCSPRSGDLSVYWYQQSLDQGLQFLIQYYNGEERAKGNILERFSAQQFPDLHSELNLSSLELGDSALYFCASSAPGTGTFNEQFFGPGTRLTVL.

V usage is TRBV18 and J usage is TRBJ2-6, with a weak D call TRBD1 (6 bases). Germline V lookup: CDR1 KGHSH, CDR2 LQKENI. V gave up 3 bases and J gave up 4 bases, with 16 bases separating them. This CDR3 contains 17 residues. The CDR3 sequence is CASSPVTGMAGANVLTF. The DNA of the CDR3 is TGTGCCAGCTCACCGGTTACAGGGATGGCAGGGGCCAACGTCCTGACTTTC. The variable domain in full, with the rest retrieved from reference TRBV18 and TRBJ2-6, is NAGVMQNPRHLVRRRGQEARLRCSPMKGHSHVYWYRQLPEEGLKFMVYLQKENIIDESGMPKERFSAEFPKEGPSILRIQQVVRGDSAAYFCASSPVTGMAGANVLTFGAGSRLTVL.

The rearrangement uses TRBV29-1 and TRBJ2-1; 9 bases agree with TRBD2. CDR3 size: 17 residues. Trimming cost V 5 bases and J 0 bases; bases outside gene matches: 11. Per the germline V gene, CDR1 is SQVTM and CDR2 is ANQGSEA. The CDR3 protein is CSVCRLAEDSSYNEQFF. CDR3 bases: TGCAGCGTTTGCCGACTAGCGGAAGATAGCTCCTACAATGAGCAGTTCTTC.

This sequence joins TRBV15 and TRBJ2-5; D is unresolved. Germline V CDR1 and CDR2: LNHNV, YYDKDF (reference sequence). This CDR3 is built from 14 residues. V lost 0 bases to trimming and J lost 4 bases, with 9 bases between them. The chain's CDR3 is CATSRDLKRETQYF. In nucleotides, the CDR3 is TGTGCCACCAGCAGAGATCTGAAGCGAGAGACCCAGTACTTC. The whole variable domain, filled in from reference TRBV15 and TRBJ2-5, reads DAMVIQNPRYQVTQFGKPVTLSCSQTLNHNVMYWYQQKSSQAPKLLFHYYDKDFNNEADTPDNFQSRRPNTSFCFLDIRSPGLGDTAMYLCATSRDLKRETQYFGPGTRLLVL.

The rearrangement uses TRBV6-1 and TRBJ1-1; 7 bases fit TRBD1. The CDR3 runs 12 residues. V trimming: 8 bases; J trimming: 4 bases; junction bases outside the gene matches: 4. Germline CDR1 MNHNS, CDR2 SASEGT. The CDR3 loop is CASGTGVTEAFF. The DNA of the CDR3 is TGTGCCAGCGGAACAGGGGTCACTGAAGCTTTCTTT.

The sample holds one count of this clone. This chain connects TRBV5-1 to TRBJ2-1; D is unresolved. This CDR3 is built from 16 residues. V was clipped by 0 bases and J by 2 bases, with 12 bases between them. Germline-derived CDR1 and CDR2 are SGHRS and YFSETQ. The CDR3 spells CASSLAGVGTYNEQFF. In nucleotides, the CDR3 is TGCGCCAGCAGCTTGGCAGGCGTCGGAACCTACAATGAGCAGTTCTTC.

This clone was counted once. This CDR3 reads CASSRFTGESNEKLFF. The DNA for the CDR3 is TGTGCCAGCAGCCGGTTCACAGGGGAGTCAAATGAAAAACTGTTTTTT. The genes are TRBV7-9 and TRBJ1-4; 7 bases match TRBD1. This CDR3 is built from 16 residues. The germline gives CDR1 SEHNR, CDR2 FQNEAQ (reference sequence). V lost 5 bases to trimming and J lost 5 bases; unmatched junction nucleotides: 11.